This TCR beta chain was captured by sequencing in a study of T-cell reconstitution after alpha-beta-depleted transplantation in children. This clonotype was seen only a few times. The length of the CDR3 is 10 residues. CDR1 is SQVTM, CDR2 ANQGSEA, per germline. Trimming cost V 6 bases and J 6 bases; bases outside gene matches: 2. Unique molecular identifiers were incorporated into the prepared TCRbeta library. One entry per CDR3 protein, called by TCRdb with MiXCR from the PCR reads. The data hold just under 550,000 distinct CDR3 sequences, with about 16% observed a single time. The origin of this receptor is a human donor who donated a stem cell graft to a child with acute lymphoblastic leukemia. The specimen comprised PBMCs from the stem cell graft donor, sampled from the stem cell graft. This chain uses TRBV29-1 with TRBJ2-7, with 7 bases fitting TRBD1. CDR3 loop: CSVAGGEQYF. The CDR3 bases are TGCAGCGTGGCAGGGGGCGAGCAGTACTTC.